This TCR beta chain came from a study of beta chain features in type 1 diabetes (dated by TCRdb to 2016 to 2019). Describing the broader study: No differences in mean age, gender distribution, total cell number or subset yield were found between patients and healthy donors. A total of roughly 100 million sorted cells were examined across all samples, and the number of cells per subset was strongly correlated with RNA yield. The study compared the TCRB repertoires of sorted circulating CD4+ T cell subsets in recently diagnosed type 1 diabetes patients with those in matched healthy donors. Whereas all 30 or so donors provided naive and central memory subsets, regulatory and stem cell-like memory subsets were isolated from just 8 patients and roughly 8 healthy donors.

This clone was detected a few times. Its antigen has not been determined. Per-base qualities were not stored, and no clone one base away is much larger. Results the study describes overall, beyond this receptor: Because small numbers of individuals were included in the HLA sub-analyses, any influence of HLA type on TCRB rearrangement was left unresolved. Because cDNA was sequenced instead of genomic DNA, activated cells with high expression could be over-represented, although the groups did not differ in activation or CD3 levels. A moderate but significant shortening of TCRB CDR3 length was observed in type 1 diabetes patients in all four CD4+ subsets. Patients with type 1 diabetes made fewer insertions and deleted more nucleotides at VDJ recombination sites, implying thymic rearrangement abnormalities. Naive, central memory and regulatory TCRB repertoires appeared to be more alike among patients than among healthy donors. PCR may preferentially amplify shorter templates, but because patient and control samples were amplified and corrected together, any resulting skew would affect both groups equally.

All of the isolated RNA was reverse transcribed with the High Capacity cDNA Reverse Transcription Kit, so expressed TCRB transcripts were sequenced. Deep immunoSEQ sequencing was performed on naive, central memory and regulatory T cell samples, with an average of about 4 million total reads per sample. Sorted cells were lysed in RLT buffer and RNA was extracted with DNase-treated RNeasy Micro or Mini kits, depending on cell number. To prevent cross-contamination, each cell subset was processed individually, whereas patient and healthy donor samples were processed jointly. Using the immunoSEQ multiplex PCR, TCRB sequences were amplified from cDNA into 87-bp fragments spanning the CDR3 region. Sequencing of the amplicons was done on the Illumina HiSeq platform. The paper's processing steps were these. Synthetic template baselines were used to correct PCR bias computationally, reads within Hamming distance 2 were collapsed, and singletons that could not be merged were discarded. Reads were aligned to IMGT to assign V, D and J genes, CDR3 length, and insertions or deletions at six rearrangement sites. Within each subset, clonotype counts were normalized to the number of sorted cells before true diversity and Gini coefficients were calculated with the tcR R package. The overlap coefficient, calculated on TCRB nucleotide sequences, was used to quantify repertoire sharing. Out-of-frame TCRB sequences from naive cells were analyzed to stand in for the pre-selection repertoire. TCRdb's version of the immuneACCESS table is confined to in-frame rearrangements and falls short of the full clone set. An unresolved V gene accounts for under half of the shortfall where checked; the remainder is of unknown origin. Clonal size and the V and J genes are those of that table, whereas D and trimming came from the DNA. The sample table shows roughly 730,000 clones, and around an eighth are seen once. Approximately 0.021% of the sample belongs to the ten largest clones.

Via the germline V gene, CDR1 is SGDLS and CDR2 YYNGEE. Counted from cysteine to phenylalanine, this CDR3 has 16 amino acids. The entry retains the CDR3 DNA only, 48 bases that are in frame from base 1. Trimming leaves V shorter by 1 base and J shorter by 5 bases, with the junction holding 5 bases beyond the gene matches. Each donor gave one peripheral blood draw, averaging approximately 110 mL, which was collected into heparinised tubes. Naive, central memory, regulatory and stem cell-like memory CD4+ T cells were sorted on a BD FACSAria II using a panel including CD45RO, CCR7, CD25, CD127, CD95 and CD27. Purity was above 98% for every sorted population. PBMCs were isolated right away by Lymphoprep density gradient centrifugation and were stained directly, without culture. To minimize batch effects, samples were stained and sorted in pairs, one healthy donor with one patient per experiment.

Sequenced material: naive CD4+ T cells from blood. The sample's cell subset or site label, in plain terms: true naive CD4+ T cells. The clonotype comes from a man younger than 35 with type 1 diabetes. Recombination joined TRBV9 with TRBJ2-5; the junction holds 13 bases that match TRBD2. The DNA is as follows: TGTGCCAGCAGCGTACTGGGACTAGCGGGGACGGAGACCCAGTACTTC. Its protein product is CASSVLGLAGTETQYF.